Below are 30 T cell receptor beta chains sequenced from a single sample in a study of technical replicates of blood from a few donors. Libraries were prepared by immunoSEQ multiplex PCR; TCRdb keeps only in-frame clonotypes and omits some of them. The profile shows approximately 94,000 clones, 90% to 96% of them singletons. Sequencing was performed on T cells isolated from PBMCs. The origin of the receptors is a human donor in good health.

This chain uses TRBV6-1 with TRBJ2-7; D is uncertain. The CDR3 runs to 15 residues. Trimming cost V 4 bases and J 2 bases, with 15 bases left between them. The germline gives CDR1 MNHNS, CDR2 SASEGT. CDR3 amino acids: CASSVSGQFTYEQYF. The CDR3 DNA is TGTGCCAGCAGTGTTAGTGGGCAGTTTACCTACGAGCAGTACTTC.

The chain links TRBV6-1 to TRBJ2-1; 11 bases are a match to TRBD1. V was pared by 2 bases and J by 6 bases, with 12 bases of the junction left unmatched. The CDR3 contains 18 residues. CDR1 is MNHNS, CDR2 SASEGT, per germline. CDR3 sequence (DNA): TGTGCCAGCAGTGAAAGAGGGTTTCGGGACAGGGGGTCCAATGAGCAGTTCTTC. Translated, it gives CASSERGFRDRGSNEQFF.

This chain links TRBV27 with TRBJ1-2; 7 nucleotides line up with TRBD1. There are 14 residues in the CDR3. Trimming cost V 6 bases and J 7 bases; bases outside gene matches: 11. Looked up from germline, CDR1 is MNHEY and CDR2 is SMNVEV (reference sequence). The DNA for the CDR3 is TGTGCCAGCAGCACTTACAGGGGAGACGGTGGCTACACCTTC. It codes for CASSTYRGDGGYTF.

The table lists this clone with a count of one. V is TRBV12-5 and J is TRBJ1-1, with a weak D call TRBD1 (6 bases). The CDR3 totals 15 residues. Between the trimmed V and J ends, which lost 1 base and 1 base, there was a span of 10 bases. CDR1 is LGHNT and CDR2 is FRNRAP in the germline V gene. CDR3 sequence: CASGLGQGTNTEAFF. Written as DNA, the CDR3 is TGTGCTAGTGGTTTGGGGCAGGGGACGAACACTGAAGCTTTCTTT.

The rearrangement joins TRBV30 to TRBJ2-3, with 7 bases matching TRBD2. J was trimmed by 9 bases and V by 2 bases; bases with no gene match: 2. The CDR3 loop spans 11 amino acids. Looked up from germline, CDR1 is GTSNPN and CDR2 is SVGIG (reference sequence). The CDR3 DNA is TGTGCCTGGAGTCCCGGGGGGACGCAGTATTTT. Translated: CAWSPGGTQYF.

This chain uses TRBV25-1 with TRBJ2-1, with D hard to call. This CDR3 spans 14 amino acids. Trimming cost V 5 bases and J 3 bases, with 11 bases left between them. CDR1 is MGHDK and CDR2 is SYGVNS in the germline V gene. The CDR3 spells CASSTLSGYNEQFF. The CDR3 DNA reads TGTGCCAGCAGTACTTTAAGTGGCTACAATGAGCAGTTCTTC.

This chain uses TRBV19 with TRBJ1-2; 8 nucleotides agree with TRBD1. The CDR3 extends over 16 amino acids. With V trimmed by 2 bases and J by 8 bases, 13 bases remained unmatched. CDR1 is LNHDA and CDR2 is SQIVND in the germline V gene (reference sequence). CDR3 sequence (DNA): TGTGCCAGTAGTATACGCCATATGGACAGGGTGGACGGCTACACCTTC. This encodes CASSIRHMDRVDGYTF.

The chain recombines TRBV11-2 with TRBJ1-3; the match to TRBD1 covers 8 bases. This CDR3 has 14 residues. Losses at the gene ends were 4 bases for V and 2 bases for J; bases not matched to a gene: 1. Germline V CDR1 and CDR2: SGHAT, FQNNGV. The CDR3 here is CASSYRGAGNTIYF. CDR3 coding DNA: TGTGCCAGCAGCTACAGGGGGGCTGGAAACACCATATATTTT.

V is TRBV5-1 and J is TRBJ2-2; tentative D call: TRBD1 (6 bases). The CDR3 length is 14 residues. Germline V gives CDR1 SGHRS, CDR2 YFSETQ. Trimming cost V 4 bases and J 4 bases, with 11 bases left between them. The CDR3 nucleotides read TGCGCCAGCAGCCCAGGGGTGAGCACCGGGGAGCTGTTTTTT. This sequence encodes CASSPGVSTGELFF.

This chain's CDR3 is CASSPKQGSYEQYF. As DNA, the CDR3 is TGTGCCAGCAGCCCGAAACAGGGGTCCTACGAGCAGTACTTC. The V call is TRBV7-9, the J call TRBJ2-7; 7 positions match TRBD1. The trim removed 5 bases at V and 1 base at J, leaving 5 bases unmatched. Germline assignment: CDR1 SEHNR and CDR2 FQNEAQ (reference sequence). CDR3 length: 14 residues.

The chain joins TRBV7-8 to TRBJ2-1; 7 positions match TRBD2. This CDR3 has 15 amino acids. The V gene end was trimmed by 1 base and the J gene end by 2 bases; junction bases not matched to a gene: 2. The germline V gene has CDR1 SGHVS and CDR2 FQNEAQ. CDR3 region: CASSLGTRAYNEQFF. The CDR3 nucleotides are TGTGCCAGCAGCTTAGGGACTAGAGCCTACAATGAGCAGTTCTTC.

CDR3 amino acids: CASSEPGGGNQPQHF. For the CDR3, the DNA is TGTGCCAGCAGTGAACCAGGGGGCGGCAATCAGCCCCAGCATTTT. The chain has TRBV2 and TRBJ1-5; 8 positions agree with TRBD1. CDR1 and CDR2 from the germline V gene are SNHLY and FYNNEI. V gave up 2 bases and J gave up 2 bases; unmatched junction bases: 2. The CDR3 sequence is 15 residues long. Drawing the rest from reference TRBV2 and TRBJ1-5, the complete variable domain is EPEVTQTPSHQVTQMGQEVILRCVPISNHLYFYWYRQILGQKVEFLVSFYNNEISEKSEIFDDQFSVERPDGSNFTLKIRSTKLEDSAMYFCASSEPGGGNQPQHFGDGTRLSIL.

The gene calls are TRBV20-1 and TRBJ1-1; TRBD1 agrees at 7 bases. CDR3 length: 11 residues. Germline loops: CDR1 DFQATT, CDR2 SNEGSKA (reference sequence). Trimming took 5 bases from V and 6 from J; bases not matched to a gene: 3. The CDR3 sequence is CSARQGPEAFF. In DNA form, the CDR3 reads TGCAGTGCTCGACAGGGACCTGAAGCTTTCTTT.

In this sample, this clone turned up once. V gene TRBV9 combines with J gene TRBJ1-1; TRBD1 is a possible D gene (5 bases). CDR1 is SGDLS, CDR2 YYNGEE, per germline. The length of the CDR3 is 13 residues. V gave up 1 base and J gave up 1 base, with 5 bases separating them. CDR3 protein: CASSVTGNTEAFF. CDR3 DNA sequence: TGTGCCAGCAGCGTAACAGGGAACACTGAAGCTTTCTTT. The full variable domain, rest sourced from reference TRBV9 and TRBJ1-1, is DSGVTQTPKHLITATGQRVTLRCSPRSGDLSVYWYQQSLDQGLQFLIQYYNGEERAKGNILERFSAQQFPDLHSELNLSSLELGDSALYFCASSVTGNTEAFFGQGTRLTVV.

The rearrangement joins TRBV29-1 to TRBJ2-1; 9 bases are shared with TRBD2. Germline V CDR1 and CDR2: SQVTM, ANQGSEA. This CDR3 comprises 16 residues. J gave up 4 bases and V 2 bases, and 9 bases lay outside the gene matches. Here the CDR3 reads CSVEYMSSGRYNEQFF. DNA of the CDR3: TGCAGCGTTGAATATATGAGTAGCGGGAGATACAATGAGCAGTTCTTC.

V is TRBV28 and J is TRBJ2-5; tentative D call: TRBD1 (6 bases). The V and J ends lost 6 bases and 4 bases respectively, with 21 bases between them. CDR3 length: 16 amino acids. Germline V CDR1 and CDR2: MDHEN, SYDVKM. The chain's CDR3 is CASRDEGQFRGETQYF. Here the CDR3 DNA reads TGTGCCAGCAGGGACGAAGGACAGTTTAGGGGAGAGACCCAGTACTTC.

The chain recombines TRBV28 with TRBJ2-3; 8 positions match TRBD1. Germline-derived CDR1 and CDR2 are MDHEN and SYDVKM. V lost 2 bases and J lost 3; bases outside the gene matches: 13. The CDR3 has 18 residues. CDR3 sequence (DNA): TGTGCCAGCAGTTTAGGAACCCTCCGGGACAGGAGAACAGATACGCAGTATTTT. Translated: CASSLGTLRDRRTDTQYF.

The CDR3 reads CASSAIRDNSYEQYF. CDR3 DNA: TGTGCCAGCAGCGCAATCCGGGACAACTCCTACGAGCAGTACTTC. The chain recombines TRBV14 with TRBJ2-7, with a weak D call TRBD1 (6 bases). The ends were cut back, 5 bases at V and 0 bases at J, with 14 bases in the middle. CDR1 and CDR2 from the germline V gene are SGHDN and FVKESK. CDR3 size: 15 residues.

The chain employs TRBV19 and TRBJ2-7, with 7 bases that match TRBD2. The V gene's germline CDR1 is LNHDA and CDR2 SQIVND (reference sequence). This CDR3 region has 14 residues. Trimming took 4 bases from V and 0 from J; bases not matched to a gene: 3. The CDR3 DNA reads TGTGCCAGTAGTAACGGGGGGACCTCCTACGAGCAGTACTTC. Translating it yields CASSNGGTSYEQYF.

The rearrangement links TRBV27 to TRBJ2-7, with D perhaps matching TRBD1 (6 bases). The V and J ends lost 6 bases and 2 bases respectively, with 17 bases between them. This CDR3 is built from 15 residues. Germline CDR1 MNHEY, CDR2 SMNVEV (reference sequence). The CDR3 here is CASRLWDTGTYEQYF. The CDR3 nucleotides read TGTGCCAGCAGACTATGGGACACGGGTACCTACGAGCAGTACTTC.

The chain joins TRBV4-1 to TRBJ1-2; perhaps TRBD1 as D (5 bases). V was shortened by 2 bases and J by 4 bases, with 17 bases between the two germline ends. Germline CDR1 and CDR2: MGHRA and YSYEKL. This CDR3 spans 16 amino acids. In DNA, the CDR3 is TGCGCCAGCAGCCAACAAACTGGGGGGGGTGGCTATGGCTACACCTTC. Encoded protein: CASSQQTGGGGYGYTF.

This clone showed up just once. The rearrangement uses TRBV19 and TRBJ2-1, with 8 bases aligning to TRBD2. With V trimmed by 3 bases and J by 1 base, 5 bases remained unmatched. This CDR3 has 16 amino acids. Looked up from germline, CDR1 is LNHDA and CDR2 is SQIVND (reference sequence). CDR3 protein: CASSITSGSSYNEQFF. As DNA, the CDR3 is TGTGCCAGTAGTATCACCAGCGGGAGTTCCTACAATGAGCAGTTCTTC.

The chain couples TRBV19 to TRBJ2-7; D ambiguous. With 1 base removed from V and 3 bases from J, the gap between germline ends came to 7 bases. From germline, CDR1 is LNHDA and CDR2 SQIVND (reference sequence). CDR3 length: 13 amino acids. CDR3 bases: TGTGCCAGTAGTATAGCGGAGTTCTACGAGCAGTACTTC. It is translated as CASSIAEFYEQYF. Combining the CDR3 with reference TRBV19 and TRBJ2-7 gives the whole variable domain DGGITQSPKYLFRKEGQNVTLSCEQNLNHDAMYWYRQDPGQGLRLIYYSQIVNDFQKGDIAEGYSVSREKKESFPLTVTSAQKNPTAFYLCASSIAEFYEQYFGPGTRLTVT.

V gene TRBV7-9 combines with J gene TRBJ2-5; D call uncertain. V dropped 5 bases and J dropped 3 bases, with 13 bases sitting between them. This CDR3 comprises 14 residues. CDR1 and CDR2 (germline): SEHNR, FQNEAQ (reference sequence). As DNA, the CDR3 is TGTGCCAGCAGCCCTCCTAACGGAGAAGAGACCCAGTACTTC. It is translated as CASSPPNGEETQYF.

The chain links TRBV6-6 to TRBJ2-7; the D is unclear. V lost 4 bases, J lost 2 bases, and 9 bases lay in between. The CDR3 extends over 13 amino acids. Germline V gives CDR1 MNHNY, CDR2 SVGAGI (reference sequence). The CDR3 nucleotides are TGTGCCAGCAGTTCCCTTACAGCCTACGAGCAGTACTTC. Translating it yields CASSSLTAYEQYF.

V is TRBV6-5 and J is TRBJ1-2; no firm D call. Germline CDR1 reads MNHEY; CDR2 reads SVGAGI. V lost 0 bases, J lost 4 bases, and 9 bases lay in between. The CDR3 has 14 amino acids. CDR3 residues: CASSYSQDSYGYTF. The CDR3 region has the DNA TGTGCCAGCAGTTACTCGCAAGACTCCTATGGCTACACCTTC.

This clone came up a few times. The chain carries TRBV11-2 and TRBJ1-3; D gene unclear. The CDR3 is 12 amino acids. In germline, CDR1 is SGHAT, CDR2 FQNNGV. Trimming took 5 bases from V and 7 from J, leaving 9 bases between them. CDR3 coding DNA: TGTGCCAGCAGCCCCCAGCGCAACACCATATATTTT. This gives the protein CASSPQRNTIYF.

The chain is built from TRBV11-3 and TRBJ2-1; 7 bases align to TRBD1. V lost 2 bases to trimming and J lost 8 bases; unmatched junction nucleotides: 6. The CDR3 totals 14 residues. The germline V gene encodes CDR1 SGHNT and CDR2 YENEEA. As DNA, the CDR3 is TGTGCCAGCAGCTTACACAGGGGTCGGGATGAGCAGTTCTTC. Protein sequence: CASSLHRGRDEQFF.

The V call is TRBV19, the J call TRBJ2-6; D is unresolved. The V and J ends lost 4 bases and 4 bases respectively, with 8 bases between them. Germline V gene sequence: CDR1 LNHDA, CDR2 SQIVND (reference sequence). The CDR3 length is 14 residues. The CDR3 DNA follows: TGTGCCAGTAGTACCGTACAAGGGGCCAACGTCCTGACTTTC. Translating it yields CASSTVQGANVLTF.

The V and J genes are TRBV7-2 and TRBJ2-3; TRBD2 matches at 7 bases. Germline V lookup: CDR1 SGHTA, CDR2 FQGNSA. This CDR3 has 16 amino acids. The V gene end was trimmed by 1 base and the J gene end by 0 bases; junction bases not matched to a gene: 4. This chain's CDR3 is CASSLERDTSTDTQYF. The CDR3 DNA reads TGTGCCAGCAGCTTAGAGCGGGATACTAGCACAGATACGCAGTATTTT.